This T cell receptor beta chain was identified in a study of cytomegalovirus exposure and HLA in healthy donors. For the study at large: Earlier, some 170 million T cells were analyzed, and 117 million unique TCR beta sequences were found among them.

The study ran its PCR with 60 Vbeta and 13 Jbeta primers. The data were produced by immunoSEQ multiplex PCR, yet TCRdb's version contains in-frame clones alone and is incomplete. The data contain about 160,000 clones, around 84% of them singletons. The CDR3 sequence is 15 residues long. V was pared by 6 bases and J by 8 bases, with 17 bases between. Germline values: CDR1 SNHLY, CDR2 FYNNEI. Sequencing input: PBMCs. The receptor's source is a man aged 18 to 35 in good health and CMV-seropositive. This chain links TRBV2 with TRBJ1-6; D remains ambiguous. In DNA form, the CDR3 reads TGTGCCAGCAGGTTGGCCCGAACCCTCGATTCACCCCTCCACTTT. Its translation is CASRLARTLDSPLHF. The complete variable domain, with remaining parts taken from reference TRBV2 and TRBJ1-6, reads EPEVTQTPSHQVTQMGQEVILRCVPISNHLYFYWYRQILGQKVEFLVSFYNNEISEKSEIFDDQFSVERPDGSNFTLKIRSTKLEDSAMYFCASRLARTLDSPLHFGNGTRLTVT.